The 28 T cell receptor beta chains below all came from one sample that was sequenced in a study of quantifying T cell responses using KT2 cells. In the study overall: cDNA was made from DNase-treated RNA using alpha and beta constant primers.

A single-stranded UMI oligo with SP2 sequence was ligated to cDNA 3' ends. The first PCR ran roughly 4 cycles with an equimolar RC1.1 and RC1.2 beta primer mix. Each CDR3 protein gets one entry after TCRdb re-called the UMI-ligation and nested PCR reads with MiXCR. This table has about 53,000 distinct CDR3 sequences, around 12% appearing once. Sequenced sample: PBMCs spiked with cells of the T cell clone KT2. These receptors were obtained from a human donor.

This clonotype showed up just a few times. The chain uses TRBV12-3 or TRBV12-4 and TRBJ2-1; a possible D gene is TRBD1 (6 bases). Trimming removed 7 bases at V and 3 bases at J, with 10 bases between. The CDR3 length is 13 residues. The CDR3, as DNA: TGTGCCAGCAATTCGGACAGCTACAATGAGCAGTTCTTC. Its protein is CASNSDSYNEQFF.

The chain employs TRBV20-1 and TRBJ1-5; D remains unclear. CDR1 and CDR2 from the germline V gene are DFQATT and SNEGSKA (reference sequence). V lost 6 bases and J lost 2, with 8 bases in between. This CDR3 comprises 12 residues. The CDR3 is CSAGRGNQPQHF. In DNA form, the CDR3 reads TGCAGTGCCGGAAGGGGCAATCAGCCCCAGCATTTT.

The chain couples TRBV2 to TRBJ1-5, with TRBD1 matching over 11 bases. The CDR3 is made up of 15 amino acids. The J segment lost 1 base and the V segment lost 7 bases, leaving 3 bases of the junction unmatched. Germline CDR1 SNHLY, CDR2 FYNNEI. The CDR3 nucleotides are TGTGCCAGCACCGGACAGGGGGCCAGCAATCAGCCCCAGCATTTT. As protein: CASTGQGASNQPQHF.

In this sample, this clonotype turned up many times. The V gene is TRBV20-1, the J gene TRBJ2-3; 10 bases agree with TRBD2. The ends lost 6 bases at V and 0 bases at J; junction bases unmatched: 12. Germline values: CDR1 DFQATT, CDR2 SNEGSKA (reference sequence). This CDR3 region has 17 residues. The chain's CDR3 is CSAKWGTSAYSTDTQYF. The CDR3 DNA reads TGCAGTGCAAAATGGGGGACTAGCGCTTACAGCACAGATACGCAGTATTTT.

The CDR3 is CASSPNRATYEQYF. CDR3 DNA sequence: TGTGCCAGCAGCCCGAACAGGGCAACCTACGAGCAGTACTTC. The chain uses TRBV6-1 and TRBJ2-7; possibly TRBD1 for D (6 bases). The germline V gene has CDR1 MNHNS and CDR2 SASEGT. The CDR3 is 14 amino acids. V was trimmed by 6 bases and J by 2 bases, leaving 14 bases between them.

This clonotype showed up many times. The V gene is TRBV2, the J gene TRBJ2-5; D may be TRBD1 (5 bases). Germline assignment: CDR1 SNHLY and CDR2 FYNNEI. The CDR3 is made up of 13 amino acids. The ends were cut back, 5 bases at V and 4 bases at J, with 11 bases in the middle. The CDR3 DNA is TGTGCCAGCAGTTCGGACATCGGAGAGACCCAGTACTTC. Protein sequence: CASSSDIGETQYF. The entire variable domain, with the rest obtained from reference TRBV2 and TRBJ2-5, is as follows: EPEVTQTPSHQVTQMGQEVILRCVPISNHLYFYWYRQILGQKVEFLVSFYNNEISEKSEIFDDQFSVERPDGSNFTLKIRSTKLEDSAMYFCASSSDIGETQYFGPGTRLLVL.

This clonotype was observed many times. The chain is built from TRBV6-6 and TRBJ2-3; D unresolved. Trimming removed 6 bases from V and 2 bases from J, with 9 bases in between. From germline, CDR1 is MNHNY and CDR2 SVGAGI (reference sequence). The CDR3 loop spans 13 amino acids. CDR3 protein: CASSTTATDTQYF. CDR3 sequence (DNA): TGTGCCAGCAGCACCACTGCCACAGATACGCAGTATTTT.

Only a few counts were recorded for this clonotype. In DNA form, the CDR3 reads TGTGCCAGCAGCGTCGGACTAGCGGAGCAGGGGACCGGGGAGCTGTTTTTT. Translating it yields CASSVGLAEQGTGELFF. The chain couples TRBV9 to TRBJ2-2; 10 bases map to TRBD2. CDR1 SGDLS and CDR2 YYNGEE come from the germline V gene. CDR3 length: 17 residues. V was pared by 2 bases and J by 5 bases, with 9 bases of the junction left unmatched.

The table lists this clonotype with a few counts. This chain connects TRBV28 to TRBJ2-7, with D hard to call. CDR3 length equals 10 residues. V lost 6 bases, J lost 6 bases, and 6 bases lay in between. Germline V CDR1 and CDR2: MDHEN, SYDVKM. Here the CDR3 reads CASSQREQYF. CDR3 nucleotides: TGTGCCAGCAGCCAGCGCGAGCAGTACTTC.

The table lists this clonotype with a count of one. The chain joins TRBV7-8 to TRBJ2-5; the match to TRBD1 covers 7 bases. The germline V gene has CDR1 SGHVS and CDR2 FQNEAQ. The CDR3 length is 16 residues. V trimming: 5 bases; J trimming: 4 bases; junction bases outside the gene matches: 13. The CDR3 DNA follows: TGTGCCAGCAGCCGTAGGACAGGACCACTTGGAGAGACCCAGTACTTC. It yields the protein CASSRRTGPLGETQYF. The full variable domain, its missing parts supplied by reference TRBV7-8 and TRBJ2-5, is GAGVSQSPRYKVAKRGQDVALRCDPISGHVSLFWYQQALGQGPEFLTYFQNEAQLDKSGLPSDRFFAERPEGSVSTLKIQRTQQEDSAVYLCASSRRTGPLGETQYFGPGTRLLVL.

Only a few counts were recorded for this clonotype. The chain carries TRBV7-9 and TRBJ2-2; D might be TRBD2 (5 bases). V was cut by 3 bases and J by 4 bases, with 9 bases left in between. This CDR3 contains 14 residues. Germline lookup yields CDR1 SEHNR and CDR2 FQNEAQ (reference sequence). CDR3 protein: CASSFVGVTGELFF. DNA for the CDR3: TGTGCCAGCAGCTTCGTGGGAGTCACCGGGGAGCTGTTTTTT. The variable domain in full, with the rest retrieved from reference TRBV7-9 and TRBJ2-2, is DTGVSQNPRHKITKRGQNVTFRCDPISEHNRLYWYRQTLGQGPEFLTYFQNEAQLEKSRLLSDRFSAERPKGSFSTLEIQRTEQGDSAMYLCASSFVGVTGELFFGEGSRLTVL.

The chain uses TRBV2 and TRBJ2-7, with D unclear. Germline V CDR1 and CDR2: SNHLY, FYNNEI. The ends were cut back, 3 bases at V and 1 base at J, with 13 bases in the middle. The CDR3 sequence is 15 residues long. The CDR3 DNA is TGTGCCAGCAGTGACGGTCGGGTTCGATCCTACGAGCAGTACTTC. It is translated as CASSDGRVRSYEQYF.

The table lists this clonotype with many counts. V is TRBV7-3 and J is TRBJ2-4, with D possibly being TRBD2 (5 bases). The CDR3 runs 15 residues. Germline V CDR1 and CDR2: SGHTA, FQGTGA. Trimming took off 4 bases at V and 0 bases at J, with 10 bases between the two ends. CDR3 nucleotides: TGTGCCAGCAGCTCGGATGGACTAGCCAAAAACATTCAGTACTTC. This gives the protein CASSSDGLAKNIQYF.

The chain uses TRBV6-5 and TRBJ1-6, with unresolved D. CDR1 is MNHEY and CDR2 is SVGAGI in the germline V gene. V lost 2 bases and J lost 7, with 3 bases in between. The CDR3 spans 12 residues. CDR3 protein: CASSYQNSPLHF. The CDR3 DNA reads as TGTGCCAGCAGTTACCAGAATTCACCCCTCCACTTT.

This clonotype has at least ten counts. The rearrangement joins TRBV27 to TRBJ2-1; a possible D gene is TRBD2 (7 bases). This CDR3 is built from 15 residues. CDR1 and CDR2 from the germline V gene are MNHEY and SMNVEV (reference sequence). Trimming removed 6 bases at V and 7 bases at J, with 19 bases between. The CDR3 region has the DNA TGTGCCAGCAGCACCCTGGGGGGGGCCTTTAATGAGCAGTTCTTC. It translates to CASSTLGGAFNEQFF.

The genes are TRBV7-3 and TRBJ2-5; no definite D call. The CDR3 runs 13 residues. CDR1 SGHTA and CDR2 FQGTGA come from the germline V gene. V gave up 0 bases and J gave up 2 bases, with 4 bases separating them. CDR3 residues: CASSLTCQETQYF. CDR3 DNA sequence: TGTGCCAGCAGCTTAACTTGTCAAGAGACCCAGTACTTC.

In this sample, this clonotype turned up a few times. The V and J genes are TRBV6-2 or TRBV6-3 and TRBJ2-1; D is perhaps TRBD2 (6 bases). V lost 6 bases and J lost 12, with 24 bases in between. The CDR3 is made up of 15 amino acids. The V gene's germline CDR1 is MNHEY and CDR2 SVGEGT. CDR3 residues: CASSHPGVRTFGQFF. CDR3 sequence (DNA): TGTGCCAGCAGCCACCCGGGAGTTCGAACATTCGGGCAGTTCTTC.

This clonotype was counted a few times. The J gene is TRBJ1-2, the V gene TRBV4-1; D possibly corresponds to TRBD1 (6 bases). The CDR3 sequence is 18 residues long. Germline V gene sequence: CDR1 MGHRA, CDR2 YSYEKL. Between the trimmed V and J ends, which lost 2 bases and 1 base, there was a span of 20 bases. The CDR3 protein is CASSQPWADRRLNYGYTF. CDR3 in DNA: TGCGCCAGCAGCCAACCGTGGGCCGACAGGAGACTTAACTATGGCTACACCTTC.

This clonotype was detected many times. The chain recombines TRBV7-3 with TRBJ2-1, with 9 bases identical to TRBD2. Looked up from germline, CDR1 is SGHTA and CDR2 is FQGTGA. J was trimmed by 9 bases and V by 4 bases; bases with no gene match: 10. The CDR3 covers 15 residues. The CDR3, as DNA: TGTGCCAGCAGCTCGAACCCGGCGGGGGGGATTGAGCAGTTCTTC. It is translated as CASSSNPAGGIEQFF. The full variable domain, its missing parts supplied by reference TRBV7-3 and TRBJ2-1, is GAGVSQTPSNKVTEKGKYVELRCDPISGHTALYWYRQSLGQGPEFLIYFQGTGAADDSGLPNDRFFAVRPEGSVSTLKIQRTERGDSAVYLCASSSNPAGGIEQFFGPGTRLTVL.

This clonotype was detected only a few times. V is TRBV20-1 and J is TRBJ1-5; a weak D match, TRBD1 (6 bases). The germline gives CDR1 DFQATT, CDR2 SNEGSKA (reference sequence). The CDR3 runs 16 residues. The V and J ends lost 6 bases and 3 bases respectively, with 21 bases between them. This CDR3 reads CSAGSGGAASNQPQHF. In DNA, the CDR3 is TGCAGTGCCGGATCGGGGGGGGCGGCGTCCAATCAGCCCCAGCATTTT.

This chain joins TRBV18 and TRBJ2-5; D tentatively fits TRBD1 or TRBD2 (5 bases each). CDR3 length: 15 residues. V lost 3 bases and J 5 bases, leaving 16 bases between the germline ends. Germline CDR1 KGHSH, CDR2 LQKENI. The CDR3 loop is CASSPGIGTRETQYF. As DNA, the CDR3 is TGTGCCAGCTCACCTGGTATAGGGACCAGGGAGACCCAGTACTTC. The full variable domain, rest sourced from reference TRBV18 and TRBJ2-5, is NAGVMQNPRHLVRRRGQEARLRCSPMKGHSHVYWYRQLPEEGLKFMVYLQKENIIDESGMPKERFSAEFPKEGPSILRIQQVVRGDSAAYFCASSPGIGTRETQYFGPGTRLLVL.

This clonotype has more than one count but fewer than ten. The gene calls are TRBV5-8 and TRBJ1-1, with D possibly being TRBD1 (6 bases). CDR1 is SGHTS, CDR2 YDEGEE, per germline. The V and J ends lost 0 bases and 3 bases respectively, with 12 bases between them. CDR3 length: 15 amino acids. The CDR3 DNA follows: TGTGCCAGCAGCTTGGTCCAGGGGAGGTACACTGAAGCTTTCTTT. This codes for CASSLVQGRYTEAFF.

The V and J genes are TRBV25-1 and TRBJ2-3; D is uncertain. Germline assignment: CDR1 MGHDK and CDR2 SYGVNS. The CDR3 has 11 residues. V was shortened by 6 bases and J by 6 bases, with 7 bases between the two germline ends. DNA for the CDR3: TGTGCCAGCAGCTCCCCCGATACGCAGTATTTT. Translated: CASSSPDTQYF.

In this sample, this clonotype turned up a few times. V and J are TRBV5-6 and TRBJ2-1; weak D call: TRBD1 (6 bases). The CDR3 extends over 12 amino acids. V gave up 1 base and J gave up 9 bases, with 8 bases separating them. Germline CDR1 and CDR2: SGHDT and YYEEEE. CDR3: CASSLLRGEQFF. CDR3 sequence (DNA): TGTGCCAGCAGCTTGCTCAGGGGTGAGCAGTTCTTC.

This clonotype was counted many times. The V call is TRBV6-5, the J call TRBJ2-1; tentatively, D is TRBD1 or TRBD2 (5 bases each). This CDR3 comprises 14 residues. The germline CDR1 and CDR2 sequences are MNHEY and SVGAGI. V was clipped by 6 bases and J by 4 bases, with 13 bases between them. DNA of the CDR3: TGTGCCAGCAGGAGGGGCGGAACATACAATGAGCAGTTCTTC. Translation gives CASRRGGTYNEQFF.

This clonotype was seen ten or more times. The CDR3 here is CATSDWSTGELFF. CDR3 DNA: TGTGCCACCAGTGATTGGAGCACCGGGGAGCTGTTTTTT. The chain couples TRBV24-1 to TRBJ2-2; D is unclear. Trimming shortened V by 2 bases and J by 4 bases, and 4 bases separated the two germline ends. The CDR3 length is 13 residues. CDR1 is KGHDR and CDR2 is SFDVKD in the germline V gene.

The J gene is TRBJ2-1, the V gene TRBV5-6; TRBD1 might be the D (5 bases). The CDR3 is 15 residues long. CDR1 and CDR2 (germline): SGHDT, YYEEEE. Trimming stripped 0 bases from V and 2 bases from J, with 9 bases between. DNA of the CDR3: TGTGCCAGCAGCTTGGGCGGACAAACCTACAATGAGCAGTTCTTC. This sequence encodes CASSLGGQTYNEQFF.

This clonotype was observed at least ten times. The chain uses TRBV12-3 or TRBV12-4 and TRBJ1-1; 7 nucleotides line up with TRBD1. V was clipped by 5 bases and J by 3 bases; unmatched bases: 6. The CDR3 totals 14 residues. CDR3 amino acids: CASSTRDSYTEAFF. The CDR3 region has the DNA TGTGCCAGCAGTACCCGGGACAGTTACACTGAAGCTTTCTTT.